The TCR beta chain under discussion was sequenced for a study of patients and donors after allogeneic stem cell transplantation. Per germline, CDR1 DFQATT and CDR2 SNEGSKA (reference sequence). The CDR3 has 12 residues. V was trimmed by 4 bases and J by 8 bases, leaving 14 bases between them. Each CDR3 protein is one row after TCRdb ran MiXCR on the RT-PCR reads. The sample yields 150,000 or so distinct CDR3 sequences, about 24% seen once. The chain carries TRBV20-1 and TRBJ1-2; D uncertain. The origin of this receptor is a human donor who was either an allogeneic HSCT recipient or a stem cell or donor lymphocyte infusion donor (not recorded which). It is not recorded whose cells these are; they may come from a transplant donor. Material: blood, either unsorted or a sorted T cell fraction (not recorded which). This chain's CDR3 is CSAIVGSGGYTF. The CDR3 DNA reads as TGCAGTGCTATTGTGGGGAGTGGCGGCTACACCTTC.